The 22 T cell receptor beta chains below all came from one sample that was sequenced in a study of blood T cell repertoires in COVID-19. The protocol was immunoSEQ multiplex PCR, while the TCRdb copy is restricted to in-frame clones and leaves out a portion. The data hold 150,000 to 170,000 clones, with about four fifths observed a single time. Sequenced: peripheral blood. The receptors stem from a woman of 80 years or more with acute or convalescent COVID-19.

V gene TRBV19 combines with J gene TRBJ1-5; possible D gene TRBD1, 5 bases. The CDR3 covers 14 residues. Per germline, CDR1 LNHDA and CDR2 SQIVND (reference sequence). Trimming pared 3 bases from V and 7 bases from J, leaving 13 bases between. CDR3 amino acids: CASSIRDGGQPQHF. DNA for the CDR3: TGTGCCAGTAGTATTAGGGACGGAGGGCAGCCCCAGCATTTT. Supplemented by reference TRBV19 and TRBJ1-5, the full variable domain reads DGGITQSPKYLFRKEGQNVTLSCEQNLNHDAMYWYRQDPGQGLRLIYYSQIVNDFQKGDIAEGYSVSREKKESFPLTVTSAQKNPTAFYLCASSIRDGGQPQHFGDGTRLSIL.

V gene TRBV10-3 combines with J gene TRBJ1-4; TRBD1 aligns across 10 bases. V trimming: 11 bases; J trimming: 8 bases; junction bases outside the gene matches: 8. This CDR3 has 13 residues. Germline loops: CDR1 ENHRY, CDR2 SYGVKD. This CDR3 reads CAAAGTGEEKLFF. In DNA, the CDR3 is TGTGCCGCCGCCGGGACAGGGGAAGAAAAACTGTTTTTT.

The chain joins TRBV20-1 to TRBJ1-6, with 9 bases fitting TRBD1. Germline assignment: CDR1 DFQATT and CDR2 SNEGSKA (reference sequence). Losses at the gene ends were 3 bases for V and 10 bases for J; bases not matched to a gene: 7. The CDR3 has 14 residues. In DNA, the CDR3 is TGCAGTGCTAGTACAGGGGGCGTAGAATCACCCCTCCACTTT. It codes for CSASTGGVESPLHF.

In this sample, this clone turned up once. CDR3 DNA: TGTGCCAGCAGCTTAGACAGGGGCAATCAGCCCCAGCATTTT. Amino acids: CASSLDRGNQPQHF. The chain links TRBV7-9 to TRBJ1-5; tentatively, D is TRBD1 (6 bases). This CDR3 region has 14 residues. Trimming removed 1 base at V and 2 bases at J, with 6 bases between. Germline V lookup: CDR1 SEHNR, CDR2 FQNEAQ (reference sequence).

The chain has TRBV15 and TRBJ1-1; D possibly corresponds to TRBD1 (5 bases). Trimming pared 2 bases from V and 2 bases from J, leaving 9 bases between. The CDR3 runs to 14 residues. Germline V gene lookup returns CDR1 LNHNV and CDR2 YYDKDF (reference sequence). The CDR3 is CATSRPGGNTEAFF. The CDR3 nucleotides are TGTGCCACCAGCAGACCCGGGGGAAACACTGAAGCTTTCTTT.

This clone has more than one count but fewer than ten. The J gene is TRBJ2-1, the V gene TRBV13; D is ambiguous. The V gene's germline CDR1 is PRHDT and CDR2 FYEKMQ (reference sequence). The CDR3 runs to 13 residues. V was cut by 2 bases and J by 7 bases, with 9 bases left in between. The CDR3 is CASSLFPGNEQFF. DNA of the CDR3: TGTGCCAGCAGCTTATTCCCGGGTAATGAGCAGTTCTTC.

The V and J genes are TRBV7-6 and TRBJ2-1; perhaps TRBD2 as D (5 bases). The CDR3 sequence is 14 residues long. CDR1 and CDR2 (germline): SGHVS, FNYEAQ. The V end lost 3 bases, the J end lost 7 bases, and 13 bases lay between the germline ends. In DNA form, the CDR3 reads TGTGCCAGCAGCTTTTCGCCTAGCATGAATGAGCAGTTCTTC. The encoded protein is CASSFSPSMNEQFF.

The CDR3 DNA is TGTGCCAGCAGCCACCTGGGACTAGCGGGATTAGCGGATACGCAGTATTTT. Translating gives CASSHLGLAGLADTQYF. The V call is TRBV3-1 (or the pseudogene TRBV3-2), the J call TRBJ2-3; 13 bases are shared with TRBD2. The CDR3 contains 17 residues. Trimming cost V 3 bases and J 6 bases; bases outside gene matches: 9. CDR1 is LGHDT, CDR2 YNNKEL, per germline (reference sequence).

The sample holds a few counts of this clone. This sequence joins TRBV9 and TRBJ1-1, with D possibly being TRBD1 (6 bases). The CDR3 is 16 amino acids. CDR1 and CDR2 (germline): SGDLS, YYNGEE. The V gene lost 5 bases and the J gene lost 5 bases, with 22 bases spanning the gap. The CDR3 spells CASSASPTGQGTEAFF. The CDR3 DNA reads as TGTGCCAGCAGTGCCTCCCCCACAGGGCAGGGTACTGAAGCTTTCTTT.

This clone was detected a few times. The rearrangement links TRBV6-5 to TRBJ2-7; tentative D call: TRBD2 (6 bases). The length of the CDR3 is 16 residues. The V end was cut by 3 bases, the J end by 2 bases, with 17 bases between. The germline V gene has CDR1 MNHEY and CDR2 SVGAGI. CDR3 nucleotides: TGTGCCAGCAGTTATTCCACCGGGACTCTTCCCTACGAGCAGTACTTC. Protein sequence: CASSYSTGTLPYEQYF.

The chain carries TRBV29-1 and TRBJ1-5; D is unclear. Germline CDR1 reads SQVTM; CDR2 reads ANQGSEA. The V end was cut by 4 bases, the J end by 0 bases, with 7 bases between. The CDR3 loop spans 13 amino acids. CDR3 nucleotides: TGCAGCGTTGCGGGTGATAGCAATCAGCCCCAGCATTTT. It specifies CSVAGDSNQPQHF.

The J gene is TRBJ2-1, the V gene TRBV5-5; tentatively, D is TRBD1 (6 bases). Germline V gives CDR1 SGHKS, CDR2 YYEKEE (reference sequence). Trimming cost V 8 bases and J 2 bases, with 14 bases left between them. The CDR3 covers 14 residues. CDR3 region: CASTGLGAYNEQFF. CDR3 nucleotides: TGTGCCAGTACAGGGTTGGGAGCCTACAATGAGCAGTTCTTC.

J is TRBJ2-3 and V is TRBV7-2; 11 nucleotides agree with TRBD2. Germline CDR1 is SGHTA and CDR2 is FQGNSA. Germline trimming cut 4 bases from V and 5 bases from J; bases unmatched to any gene: 8. The CDR3 consists of 16 residues. The CDR3 spells CASSSPLAGVRDTQYF. CDR3 in DNA: TGTGCCAGCAGCTCCCCACTAGCGGGGGTCCGAGATACGCAGTATTTT. Drawing the rest from reference TRBV7-2 and TRBJ2-3, the complete variable domain is GAGVSQSPSNKVTEKGKDVELRCDPISGHTALYWYRQSLGQGLEFLIYFQGNSAPDKSGLPSDRFSAERTGGSVSTLTIQRTQQEDSAVYLCASSSPLAGVRDTQYFGPGTRLTVL.

The chain combines TRBV28 with TRBJ1-5; D remains unclear. Germline V CDR1 and CDR2: MDHEN, SYDVKM. The CDR3 is 17 amino acids. Trimming removed 4 bases at V and 3 bases at J, with 19 bases between. The CDR3 loop reads CASSSSTGEGYNQPQHF. CDR3 nucleotide sequence: TGTGCCAGCAGTTCGTCGACCGGAGAAGGTTACAATCAGCCCCAGCATTTT. The full variable domain, completed using reference TRBV28 and TRBJ1-5, is DVKVTQSSRYLVKRTGEKVFLECVQDMDHENMFWYRQDPGLGLRLIYFSYDVKMKEKGDIPEGYSVSREKKERFSLILESASTNQTSMYLCASSSSTGEGYNQPQHFGDGTRLSIL.

The J gene is TRBJ2-6, the V gene TRBV6-2 or TRBV6-3, with D possibly matching TRBD1 (5 bases). Trimming removed 7 bases from V and 0 bases from J, with 10 bases in between. The CDR3 length is 15 residues. Germline assignment: CDR1 MNHEY and CDR2 SVGEGT. This CDR3 reads CASTPGASGANVLTF. CDR3 in DNA: TGTGCCAGCACCCCTGGGGCCTCTGGGGCCAACGTCCTGACTTTC.

The V and J genes are TRBV5-1 and TRBJ1-4; D not resolved. Germline CDR1 reads SGHRS; CDR2 reads YFSETQ. The CDR3 is made up of 14 amino acids. The V and J ends lost 4 bases and 3 bases respectively, with 10 bases between them. Here the CDR3 reads CASSVDFSNEKLFF. The CDR3 DNA reads TGCGCCAGCAGCGTCGACTTTTCTAATGAAAAACTGTTTTTT.

The J gene is TRBJ2-3, the V gene TRBV5-1; 9 bases line up with TRBD1. The germline gives CDR1 SGHRS, CDR2 YFSETQ. The J segment lost 5 bases and the V segment lost 3 bases, leaving 10 bases of the junction unmatched. The CDR3 is made up of 16 amino acids. CDR3 coding DNA: TGCGCCAGCAGCTCCACAACACAGGGGGCTCGAGATACGCAGTATTTT. Protein: CASSSTTQGARDTQYF. Combining the CDR3 with reference TRBV5-1 and TRBJ2-3 gives the whole variable domain KAGVTQTPRYLIKTRGQQVTLSCSPISGHRSVSWYQQTPGQGLQFLFEYFSETQRNKGNFPGRFSGRQFSNSRSEMNVSTLELGDSALYLCASSSTTQGARDTQYFGPGTRLTVL.

The gene calls are TRBV14 and TRBJ2-2, with TRBD2 as a possible D gene (6 bases). With 1 base removed from V and 2 bases from J, the gap between germline ends came to 11 bases. Germline CDR1 reads SGHDN; CDR2 reads FVKESK. The CDR3 runs to 16 residues. The CDR3 DNA sequence: TGTGCCAGCAGCCAAGTTGGGGGACTTAACACCGGGGAGCTGTTTTTT. This codes for CASSQVGGLNTGELFF.

The V call is TRBV3-1 (or the pseudogene TRBV3-2), the J call TRBJ2-7, with D perhaps matching TRBD1 (7 bases). This CDR3 has 14 amino acids. CDR1 is LGHDT, CDR2 YNNKEL, per germline (reference sequence). V was cut by 4 bases and J by 2 bases, with 12 bases left in between. In nucleotides, the CDR3 is TGTGCCAGCAGCCCGGGGGACAGAGCCTACGAGCAGTACTTC. It yields the protein CASSPGDRAYEQYF.

The rearrangement uses TRBV29-1 and TRBJ2-3; 9 nucleotides align to TRBD2. J was trimmed by 0 bases and V by 4 bases; bases with no gene match: 5. CDR1 is SQVTM, CDR2 ANQGSEA, per germline. The CDR3 runs to 15 residues. This CDR3 reads CSVAGTSISTDTQYF. CDR3 nucleotide sequence: TGCAGCGTTGCCGGGACTAGCATTAGCACAGATACGCAGTATTTT.

The chain carries TRBV18 and TRBJ1-1, with 7 bases lining up with TRBD1. Per the germline V gene, CDR1 is KGHSH and CDR2 is LQKENI. V lost 6 bases to trimming and J lost 1 base; unmatched junction nucleotides: 2. CDR3 length: 13 amino acids. CDR3 DNA sequence: TGTGCCAGCTCGGGACAGAAGAACACTGAAGCTTTCTTT. Its protein product is CASSGQKNTEAFF.

V is TRBV5-5 and J is TRBJ1-3; D not resolved. Germline CDR1 is SGHKS and CDR2 is YYEKEE (reference sequence). The CDR3 has 15 amino acids. Trimming left V 5 bases short and J 0 bases short, with 12 bases between. The CDR3 sequence: CASRTDSYSGNTIYF. The CDR3, as DNA: TGTGCCAGCAGAACTGACTCCTACTCTGGAAACACCATATATTTT.